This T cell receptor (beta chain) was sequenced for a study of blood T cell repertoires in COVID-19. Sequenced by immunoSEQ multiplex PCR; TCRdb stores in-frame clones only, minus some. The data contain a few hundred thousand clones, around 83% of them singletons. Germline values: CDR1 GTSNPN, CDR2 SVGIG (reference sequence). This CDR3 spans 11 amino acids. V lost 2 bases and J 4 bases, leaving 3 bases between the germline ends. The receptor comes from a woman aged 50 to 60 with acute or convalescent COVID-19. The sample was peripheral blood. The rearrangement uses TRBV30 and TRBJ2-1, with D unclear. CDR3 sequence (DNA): TGTGCCTGGAGTCTATACAATGAGCAGTTCTTC. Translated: CAWSLYNEQFF.